Listed here is a single T cell receptor beta chain. Antigen: not known. This entry comes from a study of OX40 agonist ivuxolimab in advanced cancers. Study observations and caveats: The study found that CD8+ T cells averaged more expanded clones than CD4+.

The method was immunoSEQ multiplex PCR; TCRdb's version includes in-frame clones alone and lacks a portion of them. This sample carries around 53,000 clones, about 88% of them seen once, and the ten largest clones take less than 0.75%. CDR1 and CDR2 from the germline V gene are MDHEN and SYDVKM. The CDR3 is 14 amino acids. The junction had 4 bases not matched to a gene; V was cut back by 2 bases and J by 5 bases. J is TRBJ2-5 and V is TRBV28; 8 nucleotides agree with TRBD2. Sequences were derived from CD4+ or CD8+ T cells sorted from blood, sampled in a trial of the OX40 agonist ivuxolimab. The clonotype was recovered from an adult with an advanced solid tumor such as melanoma, head and neck, liver or kidney cancer. The CDR3 here is CASSLPGGPETQYF. CDR3 coding DNA: TGTGCCAGCAGTTTACCGGGAGGGCCGGAGACCCAGTACTTC.